A selection of T cell receptor beta chains follows, all from one sample in a study of CD8+ T cells in alopecia areata. Some clones are missing from TCRdb's copy, which holds only in-frame ones; the method was immunoSEQ multiplex PCR. The sample holds about 210,000 clones; around three fifths are singletons and the top ten take about 4.2%. The source was CD4+ T cells sorted from blood, collected at week 4, from a patient treated with tofacitinib. These receptors all stem from a human donor with alopecia areata. Each CDR3 is given with its conserved first and last residue. The order of the fields is clone size, V gene, J gene, D gene, CDR3 protein, CDR3 DNA. The D gene is left open where the match is weak. Some rows mark clone size as missing; the rest say once, few, many or name a class of expanded clone.

abundance: NA; v_gene: TRBV29-1; j_gene: TRBJ2-3; d_gene: NA; CDR3aa: CSVGELDTDTQYF; CDR3nt: TGCAGCGTCGGGGAACTAGACACAGATACGCAGTATTTT
abundance: NA; v_gene: TRBV7-9; j_gene: TRBJ2-6; d_gene: NA; CDR3aa: CASSFAFSGANVLTF; CDR3nt: TGTGCCAGCAGCTTCGCCTTCTCTGGGGCCAACGTCCTGACTTTC
abundance: NA; v_gene: TRBV7-7; j_gene: TRBJ1-5; d_gene: NA; CDR3aa: CASSLTVNQPQHF; CDR3nt: TGTGCTAGCAGCTTAACCGTTAATCAGCCCCAGCATTTT
abundance: NA; v_gene: TRBV5-4; j_gene: TRBJ1-3; d_gene: NA; CDR3aa: CASSLDGVTGNTIYF; CDR3nt: TGTGCCAGCAGCTTGGACGGGGTTACTGGAAACACCATATATTTT
abundance: NA; v_gene: TRBV28; j_gene: TRBJ2-3; d_gene: NA; CDR3aa: CASSLPTRSTDTQYF; CDR3nt: TGTGCCAGCAGTTTACCGACCCGTAGCACAGATACGCAGTATTTT
abundance: once; v_gene: TRBV29-1; j_gene: TRBJ1-1; d_gene: NA; CDR3aa: CSVTPGGTEAFF; CDR3nt: TGCAGCGTTACCCCGGGGGGCACTGAAGCTTTCTTT
abundance: NA; v_gene: TRBV11-1; j_gene: TRBJ2-6; d_gene: NA; CDR3aa: CASSFTGRSSGANVLTF; CDR3nt: TGTGCCAGCAGCTTCACGGGACGGAGCTCTGGGGCCAACGTCCTGACTTTC
abundance: NA; v_gene: TRBV11-2; j_gene: TRBJ1-5; d_gene: NA; CDR3aa: CASSLSQNQPQHF; CDR3nt: TGTGCCAGCAGCTTATCCCAGAATCAGCCCCAGCATTTT
abundance: NA; v_gene: TRBV4-2; j_gene: TRBJ2-7; d_gene: TRBD2; CDR3aa: CASSPPSGGAYF; CDR3nt: TGTGCCAGCAGCCCACCTAGCGGGGGCGCGTACTTC
abundance: NA; v_gene: TRBV4-2; j_gene: TRBJ2-7; d_gene: NA; CDR3aa: CASSQPEADEQYF; CDR3nt: TGTGCCAGCAGCCAACCTGAGGCGGACGAGCAGTACTTC
abundance: NA; v_gene: TRBV25-1; j_gene: TRBJ2-5; d_gene: NA; CDR3aa: CASSDMGGGETQYF; CDR3nt: TGTGCCAGCAGTGATATGGGTGGAGGAGAGACCCAGTACTTC
abundance: NA; v_gene: TRBV5-1; j_gene: TRBJ2-7; d_gene: NA; CDR3aa: CASSLETPPIHEQYF; CDR3nt: TGCGCCAGCAGCTTGGAAACGCCACCCATCCACGAGCAGTACTTC
abundance: NA; v_gene: TRBV15; j_gene: TRBJ2-4; d_gene: NA; CDR3aa: CATRRDVENIQYF; CDR3nt: TGTGCCACCCGCAGAGATGTAGAAAACATTCAGTACTTC
abundance: few; v_gene: TRBV18; j_gene: TRBJ2-7; d_gene: NA; CDR3aa: CASSPGGGSYEQYF; CDR3nt: TGTGCCAGCTCACCGGGGGGAGGATCCTACGAGCAGTACTTC
abundance: NA; v_gene: TRBV7-8; j_gene: TRBJ2-5; d_gene: NA; CDR3aa: CASSFGTFQETQYF; CDR3nt: TGTGCCAGCAGCTTTGGGACTTTCCAAGAGACCCAGTACTTC
abundance: NA; v_gene: TRBV2; j_gene: TRBJ2-1; d_gene: NA; CDR3aa: CASRAGFDEQFF; CDR3nt: TGTGCCAGCAGGGCAGGGTTCGATGAGCAGTTCTTC
abundance: NA; v_gene: TRBV7-2; j_gene: TRBJ1-1; d_gene: NA; CDR3aa: CASSTETGTEAFF; CDR3nt: TGTGCCAGCAGCACGGAGACTGGTACTGAAGCTTTCTTT
abundance: NA; v_gene: TRBV30; j_gene: TRBJ2-1; d_gene: NA; CDR3aa: CAWSVQSGNEQFF; CDR3nt: TGTGCCTGGAGTGTACAATCGGGCAATGAGCAGTTCTTC
abundance: NA; v_gene: TRBV5-6; j_gene: TRBJ2-4; d_gene: TRBD2; CDR3aa: CASSSLRTSGTKNIQYF; CDR3nt: TGTGCCAGCAGCTCGCTCAGGACTAGCGGAACCAAAAACATTCAGTACTTC
abundance: NA; v_gene: TRBV29-1; j_gene: TRBJ1-2; d_gene: NA; CDR3aa: CSVESPFYGYTF; CDR3nt: TGCAGCGTTGAATCCCCCTTCTATGGCTACACCTTC
abundance: few; v_gene: TRBV29-1; j_gene: TRBJ2-2; d_gene: NA; CDR3aa: CSVRVQGTPGELFF; CDR3nt: TGCAGCGTGAGAGTACAGGGGACTCCCGGGGAGCTGTTTTTT
abundance: NA; v_gene: TRBV6-5; j_gene: TRBJ2-3; d_gene: TRBD1; CDR3aa: CATQDRGSTDTQYF; CDR3nt: TGTGCCACGCAGGACAGGGGGAGCACAGATACGCAGTATTTT
abundance: NA; v_gene: TRBV6-1; j_gene: TRBJ2-1; d_gene: TRBD1; CDR3aa: CASSVVPRTGGYNEQFF; CDR3nt: TGTGCCAGCAGTGTAGTCCCCCGGACAGGGGGCTACAATGAGCAGTTCTTC
abundance: NA; v_gene: TRBV28; j_gene: TRBJ1-5; d_gene: TRBD1; CDR3aa: CASSARTGVNQPQHF; CDR3nt: TGTGCCAGCAGTGCCCGGACAGGGGTGAATCAGCCCCAGCATTTT
abundance: NA; v_gene: TRBV5-1; j_gene: TRBJ2-5; d_gene: NA; CDR3aa: CASSREVETQYF; CDR3nt: TGCGCCAGCTCGAGAGAGGTGGAGACCCAGTACTTC
abundance: NA; v_gene: TRBV7-2; j_gene: TRBJ1-4; d_gene: TRBD1; CDR3aa: CASSFRGRYEKLFF; CDR3nt: TGTGCCAGCAGCTTCAGGGGGCGTTATGAAAAACTGTTTTTT